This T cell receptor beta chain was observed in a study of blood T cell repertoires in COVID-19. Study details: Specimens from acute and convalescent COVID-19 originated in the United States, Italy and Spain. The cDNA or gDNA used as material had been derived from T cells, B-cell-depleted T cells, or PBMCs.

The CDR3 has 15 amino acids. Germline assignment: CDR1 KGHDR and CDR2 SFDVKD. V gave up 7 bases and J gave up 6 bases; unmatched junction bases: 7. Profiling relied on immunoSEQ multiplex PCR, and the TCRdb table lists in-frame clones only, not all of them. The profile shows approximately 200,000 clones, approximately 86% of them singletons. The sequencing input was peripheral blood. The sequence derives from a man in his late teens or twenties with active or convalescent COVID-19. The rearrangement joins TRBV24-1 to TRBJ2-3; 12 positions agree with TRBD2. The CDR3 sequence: CATSPGLAGFDTQYF. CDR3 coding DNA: TGTGCCACCAGCCCAGGACTAGCGGGATTCGATACGCAGTATTTT.